This T cell receptor beta chain emerged from a study of blood T cell repertoires in COVID-19. Whole-study context: From T cells, B-cell-depleted T cells, or PBMCs came the material, which was cDNA or gDNA.

In the source study's methods: Amplification of reference gene primers provided the estimated nucleated cell counts. The protocol was immunoSEQ multiplex PCR, while the TCRdb copy is restricted to in-frame clones and leaves out a portion. V, J and clone size are those of that table, while D and trimming were read from the DNA. Found here are 210,000 or so clones, about 91% of them singletons; the top ten hold around 4.8%. Trimming cost V 5 bases and J 2 bases, with 10 bases left between them. From germline, CDR1 is MDHEN and CDR2 SYDVKM. The CDR3 length is 14 residues. This receptor was taken from a woman in her thirties or forties with acute or convalescent COVID-19. V usage is TRBV28 and J usage is TRBJ1-5; D may be TRBD1 (6 bases). Sequenced: peripheral blood. DNA of the CDR3: TGTGCCAGCAGTCGGACAGAAGGCAATCAGCCCCAGCATTTT. This codes for CASSRTEGNQPQHF.